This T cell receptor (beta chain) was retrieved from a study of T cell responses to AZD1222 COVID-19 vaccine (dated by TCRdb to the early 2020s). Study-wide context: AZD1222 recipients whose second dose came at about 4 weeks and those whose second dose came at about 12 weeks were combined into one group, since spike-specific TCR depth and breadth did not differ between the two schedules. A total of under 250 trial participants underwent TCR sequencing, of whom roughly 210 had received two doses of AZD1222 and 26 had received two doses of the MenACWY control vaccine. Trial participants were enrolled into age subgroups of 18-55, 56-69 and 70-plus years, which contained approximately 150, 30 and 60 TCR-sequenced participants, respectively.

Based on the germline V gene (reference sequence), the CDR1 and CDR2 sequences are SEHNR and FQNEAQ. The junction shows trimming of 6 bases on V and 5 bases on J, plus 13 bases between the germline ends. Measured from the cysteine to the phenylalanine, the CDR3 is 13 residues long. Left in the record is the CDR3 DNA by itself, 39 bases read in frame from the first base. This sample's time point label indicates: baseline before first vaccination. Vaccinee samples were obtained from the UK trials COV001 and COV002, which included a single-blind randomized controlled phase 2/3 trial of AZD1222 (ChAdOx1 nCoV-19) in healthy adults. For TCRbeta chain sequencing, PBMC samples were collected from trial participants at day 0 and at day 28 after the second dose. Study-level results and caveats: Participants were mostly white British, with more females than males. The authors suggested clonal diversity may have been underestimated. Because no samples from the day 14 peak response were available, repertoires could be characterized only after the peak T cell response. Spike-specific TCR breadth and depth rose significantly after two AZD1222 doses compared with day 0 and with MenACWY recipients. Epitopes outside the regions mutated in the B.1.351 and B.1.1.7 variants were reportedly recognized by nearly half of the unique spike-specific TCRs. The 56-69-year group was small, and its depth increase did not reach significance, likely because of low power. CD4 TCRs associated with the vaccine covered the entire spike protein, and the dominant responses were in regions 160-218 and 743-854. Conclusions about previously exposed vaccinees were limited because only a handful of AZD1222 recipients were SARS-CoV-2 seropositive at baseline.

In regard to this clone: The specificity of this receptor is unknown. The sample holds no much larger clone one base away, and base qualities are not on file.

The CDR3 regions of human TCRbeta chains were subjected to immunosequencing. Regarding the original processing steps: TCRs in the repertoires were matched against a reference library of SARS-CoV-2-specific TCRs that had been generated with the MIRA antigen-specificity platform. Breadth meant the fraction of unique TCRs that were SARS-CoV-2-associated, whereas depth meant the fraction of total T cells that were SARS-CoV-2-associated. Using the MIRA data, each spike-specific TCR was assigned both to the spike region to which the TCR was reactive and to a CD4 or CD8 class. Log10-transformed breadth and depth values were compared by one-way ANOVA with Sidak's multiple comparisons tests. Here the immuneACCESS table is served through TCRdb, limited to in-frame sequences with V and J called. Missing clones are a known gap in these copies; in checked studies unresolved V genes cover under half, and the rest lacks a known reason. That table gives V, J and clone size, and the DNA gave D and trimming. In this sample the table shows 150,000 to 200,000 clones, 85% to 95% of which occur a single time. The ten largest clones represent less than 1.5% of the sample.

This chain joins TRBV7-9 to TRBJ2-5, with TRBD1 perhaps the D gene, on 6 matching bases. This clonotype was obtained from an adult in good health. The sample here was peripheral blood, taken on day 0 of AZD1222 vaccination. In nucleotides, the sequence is TGTGCCAGCAGAACAACAGGGTATGAGACCCAGTACTTC. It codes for CASRTTGYETQYF.